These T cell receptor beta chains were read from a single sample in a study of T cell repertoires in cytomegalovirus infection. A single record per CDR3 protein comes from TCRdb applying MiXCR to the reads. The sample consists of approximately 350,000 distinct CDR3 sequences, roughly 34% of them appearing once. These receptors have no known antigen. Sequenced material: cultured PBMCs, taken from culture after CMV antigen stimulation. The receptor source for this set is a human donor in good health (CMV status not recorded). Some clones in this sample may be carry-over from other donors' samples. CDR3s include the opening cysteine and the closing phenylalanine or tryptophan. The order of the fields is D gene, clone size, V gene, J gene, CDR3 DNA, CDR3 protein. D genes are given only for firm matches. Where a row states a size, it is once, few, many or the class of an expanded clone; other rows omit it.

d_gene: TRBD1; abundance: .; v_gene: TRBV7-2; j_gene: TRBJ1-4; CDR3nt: TGTGCCAGCAGCTATTCGGGACAGCGGGAAAAACTGTTTTTT; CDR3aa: CASSYSGQREKLFF
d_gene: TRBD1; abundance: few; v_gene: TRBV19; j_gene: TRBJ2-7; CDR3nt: TGTGCCAGTAGTATCGGTCGACAGGGGAAATCCTACGAGCAGTACTTC; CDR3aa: CASSIGRQGKSYEQYF
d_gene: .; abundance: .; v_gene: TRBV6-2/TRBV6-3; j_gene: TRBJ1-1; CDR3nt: TGTGCCAGCAATCGTATACAGGGGAACACTGAAGCTTTCTTT; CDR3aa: CASNRIQGNTEAFF
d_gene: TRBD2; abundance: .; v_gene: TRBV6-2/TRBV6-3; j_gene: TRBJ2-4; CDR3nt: TGTGCCAGCAGTTACTCCTGGGAGGGGGCCAAAAACATTCAGTACTTC; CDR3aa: CASSYSWEGAKNIQYF
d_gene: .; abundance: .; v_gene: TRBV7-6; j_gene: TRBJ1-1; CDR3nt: TGTGCCAGCAGCTTAGGTCCGAGACATAGCACTGAAGCTTTCTTT; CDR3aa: CASSLGPRHSTEAFF
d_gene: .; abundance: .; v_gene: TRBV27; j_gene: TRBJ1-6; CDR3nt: TGTGCCAGCAGTCCAAACAGGGTTTCACCCCTCCACTTT; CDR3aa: CASSPNRVSPLHF
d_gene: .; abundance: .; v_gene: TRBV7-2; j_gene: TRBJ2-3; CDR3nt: TGTGCCAGCAGCCCAAGGGGTTCTGAGAGCACAGATACGCAGTATTTT; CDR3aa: CASSPRGSESTDTQYF
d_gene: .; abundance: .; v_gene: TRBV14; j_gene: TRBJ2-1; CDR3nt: TGTGCCAGCAGCCAAGATTACCGTCGACTAGAGGGCCACAATGAGCAGTTCTTC; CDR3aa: CASSQDYRRLEGHNEQFF
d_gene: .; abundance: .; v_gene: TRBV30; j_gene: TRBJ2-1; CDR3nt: TGTGCCTGGACCATTCGAGGGAGCTCCTACAATGAGCAGTTCTTC; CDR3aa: CAWTIRGSSYNEQFF
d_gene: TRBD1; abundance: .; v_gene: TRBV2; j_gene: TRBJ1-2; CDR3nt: TGTGCCAACCCGACAGGGTCGGATGGCTACACCTTC; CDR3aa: CANPTGSDGYTF
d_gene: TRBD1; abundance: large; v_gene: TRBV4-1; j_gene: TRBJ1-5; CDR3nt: TGCGCCAGCAGCCAAGAACCGGGACAGGGAGGACAGCCCCAGCATTTT; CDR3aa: CASSQEPGQGGQPQHF
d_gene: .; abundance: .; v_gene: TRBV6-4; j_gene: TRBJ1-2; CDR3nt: TGTGCCAGCAGTCCTGACACGGCCCTGGGGTATGGCTACACCTTC; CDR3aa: CASSPDTALGYGYTF
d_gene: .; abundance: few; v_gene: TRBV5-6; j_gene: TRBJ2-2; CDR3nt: TGTGCCAGCAGCCCGCGACTTACGACCGGGGAGCTGTTTTTT; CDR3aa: CASSPRLTTGELFF
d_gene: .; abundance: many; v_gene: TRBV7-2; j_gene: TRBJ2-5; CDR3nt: TGTGCCAGCAGCTTAAATCCCGGGAGAAAGGAGACCCAGTACTTC; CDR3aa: CASSLNPGRKETQYF
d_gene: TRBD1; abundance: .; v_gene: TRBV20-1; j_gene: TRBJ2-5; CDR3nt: TGCAGTGCTAGAGATAGGACAGGGTCCGGAGAGACCCAGTACTTC; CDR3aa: CSARDRTGSGETQYF
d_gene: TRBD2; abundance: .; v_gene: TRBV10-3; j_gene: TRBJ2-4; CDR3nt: TGTGCCATCAGTACAGCGGGAGAGGGAGTTCAGTACTTC; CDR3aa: CAISTAGEGVQYF
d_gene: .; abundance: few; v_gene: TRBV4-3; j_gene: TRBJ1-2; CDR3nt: TGCGCCAGCAGCCAAGACCCAGGGGCCCCCTATGGCTACACCTTC; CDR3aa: CASSQDPGAPYGYTF
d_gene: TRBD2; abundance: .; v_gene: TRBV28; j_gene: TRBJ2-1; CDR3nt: TGTGCCAGCAGTTTACCTACTAGCGGAGCTCATCACAGCTCCTACAATGAGCAGTTCTTC; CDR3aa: CASSLPTSGAHHSSYNEQFF
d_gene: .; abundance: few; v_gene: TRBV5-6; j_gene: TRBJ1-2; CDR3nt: TGTGCCAGCAGCTCCACCGGGACGGCATATGGCTACACCTTC; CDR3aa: CASSSTGTAYGYTF